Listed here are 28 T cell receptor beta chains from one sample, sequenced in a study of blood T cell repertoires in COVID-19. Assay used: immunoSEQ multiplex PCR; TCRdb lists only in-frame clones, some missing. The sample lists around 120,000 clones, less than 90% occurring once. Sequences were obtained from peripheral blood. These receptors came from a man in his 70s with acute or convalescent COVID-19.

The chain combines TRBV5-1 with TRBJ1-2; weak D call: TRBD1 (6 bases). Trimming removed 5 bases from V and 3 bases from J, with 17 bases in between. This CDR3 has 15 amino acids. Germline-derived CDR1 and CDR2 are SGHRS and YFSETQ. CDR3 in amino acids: CASSPTGTSDYGYTF. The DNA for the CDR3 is TGCGCCAGCAGTCCAACAGGGACCTCGGACTATGGCTACACCTTC.

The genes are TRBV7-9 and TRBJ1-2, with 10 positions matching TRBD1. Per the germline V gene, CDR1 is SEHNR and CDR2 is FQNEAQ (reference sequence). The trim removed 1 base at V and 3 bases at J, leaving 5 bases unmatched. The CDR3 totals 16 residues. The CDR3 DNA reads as TGTGCCAGCAGCTTAGGTGGGGACAGGGGACACTATGGCTACACCTTC. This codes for CASSLGGDRGHYGYTF.

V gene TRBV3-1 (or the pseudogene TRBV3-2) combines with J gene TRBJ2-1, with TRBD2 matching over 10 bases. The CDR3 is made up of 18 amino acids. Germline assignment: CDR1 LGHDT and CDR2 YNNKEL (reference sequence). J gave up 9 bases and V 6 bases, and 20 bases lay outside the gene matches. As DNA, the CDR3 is TGTGCCAGCAGAGCCCCAAAGAGGAGCGGGGGGGCCTTCGGTGAGCAGTTCTTC. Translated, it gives CASRAPKRSGGAFGEQFF.

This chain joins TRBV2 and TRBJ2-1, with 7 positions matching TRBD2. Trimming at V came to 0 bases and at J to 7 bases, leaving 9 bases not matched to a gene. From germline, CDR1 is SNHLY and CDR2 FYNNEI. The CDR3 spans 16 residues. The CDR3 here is CASSEAGSGAGNEQFF. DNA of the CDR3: TGTGCCAGCAGTGAAGCGGGGAGCGGGGCCGGGAATGAGCAGTTCTTC.

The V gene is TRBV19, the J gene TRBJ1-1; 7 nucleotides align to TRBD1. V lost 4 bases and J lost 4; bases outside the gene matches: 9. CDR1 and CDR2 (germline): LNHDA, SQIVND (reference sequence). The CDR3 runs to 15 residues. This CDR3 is CASSTRSTGSTEAFF. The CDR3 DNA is TGTGCCAGTAGTACACGGTCGACAGGGAGCACTGAAGCTTTCTTT.

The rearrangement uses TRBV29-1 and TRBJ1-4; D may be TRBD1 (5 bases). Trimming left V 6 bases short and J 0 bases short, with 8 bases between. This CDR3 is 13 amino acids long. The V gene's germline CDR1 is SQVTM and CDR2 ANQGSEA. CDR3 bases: TGCAGCGTCCAGGGATCAACTAATGAAAAACTGTTTTTT. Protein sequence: CSVQGSTNEKLFF.

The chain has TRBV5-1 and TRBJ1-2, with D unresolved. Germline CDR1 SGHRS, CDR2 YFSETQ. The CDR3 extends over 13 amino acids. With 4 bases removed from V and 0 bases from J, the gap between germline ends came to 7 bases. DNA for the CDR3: TGCGCCAGCAGCGAGGGATCTAACTATGGCTACACCTTC. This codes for CASSEGSNYGYTF.

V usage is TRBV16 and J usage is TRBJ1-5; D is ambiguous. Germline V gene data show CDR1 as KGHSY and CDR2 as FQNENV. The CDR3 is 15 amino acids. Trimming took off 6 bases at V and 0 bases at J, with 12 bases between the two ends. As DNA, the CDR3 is TGTGCCAGCAGTCCCTTGGGCCATAGCAATCAGCCCCAGCATTTT. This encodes CASSPLGHSNQPQHF.

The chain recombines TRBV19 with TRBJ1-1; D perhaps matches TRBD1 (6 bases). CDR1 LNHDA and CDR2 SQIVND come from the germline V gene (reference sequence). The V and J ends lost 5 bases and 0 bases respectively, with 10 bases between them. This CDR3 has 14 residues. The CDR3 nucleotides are TGTGCCAGTAGTTCTACAGGGCTGAACACTGAAGCTTTCTTT. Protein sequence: CASSSTGLNTEAFF. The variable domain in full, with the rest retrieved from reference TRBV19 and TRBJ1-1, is DGGITQSPKYLFRKEGQNVTLSCEQNLNHDAMYWYRQDPGQGLRLIYYSQIVNDFQKGDIAEGYSVSREKKESFPLTVTSAQKNPTAFYLCASSSTGLNTEAFFGQGTRLTVV.

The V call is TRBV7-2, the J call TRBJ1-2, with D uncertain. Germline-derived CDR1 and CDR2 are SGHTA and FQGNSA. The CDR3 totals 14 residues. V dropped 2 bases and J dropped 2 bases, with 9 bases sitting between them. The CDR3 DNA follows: TGTGCCAGCAGCTTAAAAGAGCTGAACTATGGCTACACCTTC. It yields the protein CASSLKELNYGYTF.

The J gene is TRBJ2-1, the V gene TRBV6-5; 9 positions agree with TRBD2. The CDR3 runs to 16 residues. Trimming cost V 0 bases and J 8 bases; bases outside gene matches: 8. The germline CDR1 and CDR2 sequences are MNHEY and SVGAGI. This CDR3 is CASSYSGSGGWHEQFF. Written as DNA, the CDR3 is TGTGCCAGCAGTTACTCCGGTAGCGGGGGATGGCATGAGCAGTTCTTC.

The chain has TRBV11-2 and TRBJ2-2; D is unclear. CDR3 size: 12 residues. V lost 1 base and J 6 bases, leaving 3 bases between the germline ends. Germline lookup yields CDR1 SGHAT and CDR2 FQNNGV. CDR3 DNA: TGTGCCAGCAGCTTAGTAGCCGGGGAGCTGTTTTTT. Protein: CASSLVAGELFF.

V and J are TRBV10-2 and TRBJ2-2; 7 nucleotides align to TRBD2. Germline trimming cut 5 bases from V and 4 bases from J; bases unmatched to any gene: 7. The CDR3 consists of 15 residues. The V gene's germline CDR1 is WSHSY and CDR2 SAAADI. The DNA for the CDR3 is TGCGCCAGCAGTCGAGCGGGGTCGGTCACCGGGGAGCTGTTTTTT. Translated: CASSRAGSVTGELFF.

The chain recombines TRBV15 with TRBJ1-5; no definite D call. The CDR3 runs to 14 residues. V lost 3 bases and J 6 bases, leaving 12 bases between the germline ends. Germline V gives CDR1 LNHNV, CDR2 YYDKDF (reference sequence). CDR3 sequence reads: CATSRAGGPQPQHF. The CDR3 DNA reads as TGTGCCACCAGCAGGGCAGGAGGACCTCAGCCCCAGCATTTT.

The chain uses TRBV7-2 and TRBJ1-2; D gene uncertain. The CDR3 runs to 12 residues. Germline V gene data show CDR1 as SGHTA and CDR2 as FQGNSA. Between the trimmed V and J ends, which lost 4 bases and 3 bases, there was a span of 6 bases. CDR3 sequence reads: CASSSLDYGYTF. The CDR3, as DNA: TGTGCCAGCAGCTCCTTAGACTATGGCTACACCTTC.

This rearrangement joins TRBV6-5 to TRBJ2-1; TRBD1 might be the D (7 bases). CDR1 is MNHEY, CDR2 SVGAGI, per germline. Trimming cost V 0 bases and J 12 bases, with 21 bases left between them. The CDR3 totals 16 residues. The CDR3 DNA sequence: TGTGCCAGCAGTTACTCTCGGCAGGGGGGCAATGTTGGGCAGTTCTTC. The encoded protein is CASSYSRQGGNVGQFF.

The CDR3: CASSRIRDRARYEQFF. In DNA, the CDR3 is TGTGCCAGCAGCCGTATCCGGGACAGGGCAAGGTATGAGCAGTTCTTC. J is TRBJ2-1 and V is TRBV3-1 (or the pseudogene TRBV3-2); 9 nucleotides match TRBD1. V gave up 4 bases and J gave up 8 bases; unmatched junction bases: 12. CDR3 length: 16 amino acids. Germline assignment: CDR1 LGHDT and CDR2 YNNKEL (reference sequence).

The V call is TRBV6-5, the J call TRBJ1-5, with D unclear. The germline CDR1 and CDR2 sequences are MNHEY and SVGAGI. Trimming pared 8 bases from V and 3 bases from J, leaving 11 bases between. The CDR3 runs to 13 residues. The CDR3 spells CASCPGNNQPQHF. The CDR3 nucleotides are TGTGCCAGCTGTCCGGGGAACAATCAGCCCCAGCATTTT.

The CDR3 DNA reads TGTGCCAGCAGTTACTCAGCAGGGAACACTGAAGCTTTCTTT. Translated: CASSYSAGNTEAFF. This chain connects TRBV6-5 to TRBJ1-1; D uncertain. Germline V gives CDR1 MNHEY, CDR2 SVGAGI. Trimming left V 0 bases short and J 1 base short, with 6 bases between. The CDR3 has 14 residues.

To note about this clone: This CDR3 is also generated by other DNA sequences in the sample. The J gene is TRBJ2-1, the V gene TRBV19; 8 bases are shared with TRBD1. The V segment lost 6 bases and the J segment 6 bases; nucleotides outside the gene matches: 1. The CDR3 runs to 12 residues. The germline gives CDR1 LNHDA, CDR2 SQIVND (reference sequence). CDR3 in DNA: TGTGCCAGTAGAACAGGGGGCAATGAGCAGTTCTTC. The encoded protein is CASRTGGNEQFF.

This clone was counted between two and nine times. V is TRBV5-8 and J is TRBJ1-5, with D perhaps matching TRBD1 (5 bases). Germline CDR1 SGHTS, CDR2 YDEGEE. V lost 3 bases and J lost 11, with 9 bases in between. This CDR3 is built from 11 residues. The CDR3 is CASSYRGAQHF. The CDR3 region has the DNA TGTGCCAGCAGCTACCGGGGGGCCCAGCATTTT.

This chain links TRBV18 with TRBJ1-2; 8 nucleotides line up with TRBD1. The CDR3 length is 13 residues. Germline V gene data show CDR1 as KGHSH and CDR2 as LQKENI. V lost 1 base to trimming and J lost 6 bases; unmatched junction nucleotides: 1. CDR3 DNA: TGTGCCAGCTCACCACAGGACAGGGATGGCTACACCTTC. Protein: CASSPQDRDGYTF. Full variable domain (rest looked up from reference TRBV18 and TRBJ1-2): NAGVMQNPRHLVRRRGQEARLRCSPMKGHSHVYWYRQLPEEGLKFMVYLQKENIIDESGMPKERFSAEFPKEGPSILRIQQVVRGDSAAYFCASSPQDRDGYTFGSGTRLTVV.

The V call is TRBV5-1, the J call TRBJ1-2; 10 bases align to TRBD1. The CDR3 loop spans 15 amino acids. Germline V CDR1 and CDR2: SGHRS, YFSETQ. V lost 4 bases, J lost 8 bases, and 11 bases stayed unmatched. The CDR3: CASSNRTGGLRGYTF. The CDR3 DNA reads TGCGCCAGCAGCAACCGGACAGGGGGGCTGCGGGGCTACACCTTC.

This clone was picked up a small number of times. CDR3 nucleotides: TGTGCCAGCAGCCAACTAGCGGGGCTCTCGGACGAGCAGTACTTC. This codes for CASSQLAGLSDEQYF. This chain connects TRBV4-2 to TRBJ2-7; 9 bases are a match to TRBD2. The germline V gene has CDR1 LGHNA and CDR2 YNFKEQ. The CDR3 is 15 amino acids. V lost 2 bases, J lost 5 bases, and 7 bases stayed unmatched.

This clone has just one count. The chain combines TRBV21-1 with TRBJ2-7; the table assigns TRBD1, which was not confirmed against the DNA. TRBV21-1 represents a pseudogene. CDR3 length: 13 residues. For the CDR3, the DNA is TGTGCCAGCAGCGCAGGGGCCGTCTACGAGCAGTACTTC. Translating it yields CASSAGAVYEQYF.

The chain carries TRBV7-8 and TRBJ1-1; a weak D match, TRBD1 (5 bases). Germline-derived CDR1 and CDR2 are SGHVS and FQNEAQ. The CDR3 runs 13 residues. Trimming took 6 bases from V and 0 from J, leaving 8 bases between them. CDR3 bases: TGTGCCAGCAGACAGGACCTGAACACTGAAGCTTTCTTT. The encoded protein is CASRQDLNTEAFF.

CDR3 in amino acids: CASSIGGSSETQYF. The CDR3 DNA reads as TGTGCCAGTAGTATCGGCGGTAGCTCAGAGACCCAGTACTTC. J is TRBJ2-5 and V is TRBV19; D call uncertain. Germline lookup yields CDR1 LNHDA and CDR2 SQIVND (reference sequence). There are 14 residues in the CDR3. V was shortened by 3 bases and J by 4 bases, with 12 bases between the two germline ends.

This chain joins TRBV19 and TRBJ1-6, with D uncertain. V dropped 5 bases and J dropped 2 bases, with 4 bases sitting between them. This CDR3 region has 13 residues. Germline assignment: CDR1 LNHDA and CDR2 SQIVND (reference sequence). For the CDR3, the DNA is TGTGCCAGTAGTGAGGCCTATAATTCACCCCTCCACTTT. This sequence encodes CASSEAYNSPLHF.